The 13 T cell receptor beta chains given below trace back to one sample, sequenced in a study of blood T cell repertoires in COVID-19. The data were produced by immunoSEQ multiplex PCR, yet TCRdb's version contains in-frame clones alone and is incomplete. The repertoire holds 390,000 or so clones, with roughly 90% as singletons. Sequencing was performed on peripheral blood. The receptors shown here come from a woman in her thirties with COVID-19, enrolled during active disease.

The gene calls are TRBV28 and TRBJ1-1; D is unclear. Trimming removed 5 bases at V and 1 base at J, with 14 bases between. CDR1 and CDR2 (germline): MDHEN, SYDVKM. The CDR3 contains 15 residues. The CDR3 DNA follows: TGTGCCAGCAGTGCGCCCGGGGATCCGAACACTGAAGCTTTCTTT. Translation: CASSAPGDPNTEAFF.

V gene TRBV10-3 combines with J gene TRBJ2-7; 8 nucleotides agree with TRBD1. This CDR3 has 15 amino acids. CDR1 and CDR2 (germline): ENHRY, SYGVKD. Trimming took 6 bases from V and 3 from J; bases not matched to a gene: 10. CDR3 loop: CAIRAGTGSLYEQYF. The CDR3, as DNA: TGTGCCATCAGGGCGGGGACAGGTTCTCTCTACGAGCAGTACTTC.

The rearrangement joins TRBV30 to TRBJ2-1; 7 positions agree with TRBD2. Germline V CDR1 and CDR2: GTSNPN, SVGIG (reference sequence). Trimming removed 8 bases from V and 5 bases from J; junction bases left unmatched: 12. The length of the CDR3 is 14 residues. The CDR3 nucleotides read TGTGCCGGAAGCGGGCTAGCGGACCACAATGAGCAGTTCTTC. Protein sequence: CAGSGLADHNEQFF.

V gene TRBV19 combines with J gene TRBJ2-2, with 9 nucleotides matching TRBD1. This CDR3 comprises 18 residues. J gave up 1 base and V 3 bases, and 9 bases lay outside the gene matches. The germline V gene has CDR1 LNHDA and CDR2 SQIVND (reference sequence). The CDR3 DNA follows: TGTGCCAGTAGTATTTACTCGGGGGGACAGGGGAACACCGGGGAGCTGTTTTTT. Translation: CASSIYSGGQGNTGELFF.

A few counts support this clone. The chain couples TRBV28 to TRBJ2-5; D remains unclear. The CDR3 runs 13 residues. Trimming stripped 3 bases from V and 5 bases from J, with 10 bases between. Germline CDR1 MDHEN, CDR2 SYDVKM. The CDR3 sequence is CASSLFLSETQYF. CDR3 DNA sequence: TGTGCCAGCAGTTTGTTTCTTTCGGAGACCCAGTACTTC. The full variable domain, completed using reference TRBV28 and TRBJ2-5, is DVKVTQSSRYLVKRTGEKVFLECVQDMDHENMFWYRQDPGLGLRLIYFSYDVKMKEKGDIPEGYSVSREKKERFSLILESASTNQTSMYLCASSLFLSETQYFGPGTRLLVL.

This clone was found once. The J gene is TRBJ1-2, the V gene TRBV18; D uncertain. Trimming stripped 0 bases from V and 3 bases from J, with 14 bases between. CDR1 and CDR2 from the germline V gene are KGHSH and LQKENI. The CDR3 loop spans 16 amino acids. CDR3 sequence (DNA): TGTGCCAGCTCACCACCTCAGGCAGCGGGCGACTATGGCTACACCTTC. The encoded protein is CASSPPQAAGDYGYTF.

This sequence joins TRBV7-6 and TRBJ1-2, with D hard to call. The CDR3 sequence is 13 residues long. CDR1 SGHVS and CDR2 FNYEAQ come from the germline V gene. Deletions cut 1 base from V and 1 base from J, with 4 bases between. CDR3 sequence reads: CASSLGLNYGYTF. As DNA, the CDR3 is TGTGCCAGCAGCTTAGGACTTAACTATGGCTACACCTTC.

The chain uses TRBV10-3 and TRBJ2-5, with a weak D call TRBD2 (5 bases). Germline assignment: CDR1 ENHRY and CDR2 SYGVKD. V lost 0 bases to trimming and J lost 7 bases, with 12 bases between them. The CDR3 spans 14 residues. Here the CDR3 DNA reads TGTGCCATCAGTGAGTCCACCGAGAGGGCGACCCAGTACTTC. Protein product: CAISESTERATQYF.

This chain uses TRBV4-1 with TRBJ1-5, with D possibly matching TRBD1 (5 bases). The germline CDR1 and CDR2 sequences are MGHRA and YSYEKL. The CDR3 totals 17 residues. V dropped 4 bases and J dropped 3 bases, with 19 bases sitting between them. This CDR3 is CASSPQVQGLLNQPQHF. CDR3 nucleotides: TGCGCCAGCAGCCCTCAGGTCCAGGGCCTCCTCAATCAGCCCCAGCATTTT.

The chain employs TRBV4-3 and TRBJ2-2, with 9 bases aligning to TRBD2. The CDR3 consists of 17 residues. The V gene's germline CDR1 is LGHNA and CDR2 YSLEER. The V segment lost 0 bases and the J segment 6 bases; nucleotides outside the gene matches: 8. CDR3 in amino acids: CASSQDEWRGGSGELFF. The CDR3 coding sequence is TGCGCCAGCAGCCAAGATGAGTGGCGGGGGGGCTCCGGGGAGCTGTTTTTT.

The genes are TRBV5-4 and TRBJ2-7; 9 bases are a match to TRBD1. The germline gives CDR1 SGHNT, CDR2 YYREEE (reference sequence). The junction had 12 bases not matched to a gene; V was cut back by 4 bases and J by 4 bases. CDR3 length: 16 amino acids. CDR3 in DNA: TGTGCCAGCAGCGCTGGGGTGGAACAGGGGGCGTACGAGCAGTACTTC. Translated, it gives CASSAGVEQGAYEQYF.

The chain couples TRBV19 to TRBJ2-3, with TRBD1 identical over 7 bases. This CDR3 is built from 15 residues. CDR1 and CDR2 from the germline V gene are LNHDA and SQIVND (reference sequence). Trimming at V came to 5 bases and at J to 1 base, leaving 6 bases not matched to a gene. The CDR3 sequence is CASSRPGQGTDTQYF. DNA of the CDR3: TGTGCCAGTAGTCGCCCCGGACAGGGCACAGATACGCAGTATTTT.

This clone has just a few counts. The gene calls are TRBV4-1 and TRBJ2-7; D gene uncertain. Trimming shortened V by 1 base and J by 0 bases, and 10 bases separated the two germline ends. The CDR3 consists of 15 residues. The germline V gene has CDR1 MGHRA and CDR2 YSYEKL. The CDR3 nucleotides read TGCGCCAGCAGCCAAGTCCTCCTTTTCTCCTACGAGCAGTACTTC. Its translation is CASSQVLLFSYEQYF.